These 4 T cell receptor beta chains were all obtained from the same sample, sequenced in a study of cytomegalovirus exposure and HLA in healthy donors (dated by TCRdb to the late 2010s). Library preparation employed the immunoSEQ multiplex PCR assay. For the multiplex PCR, a mixture combining 60 forward primers for TCR Vbeta segments and 13 reverse primers for TCR Jbeta segments was used. As stored in TCRdb, this immuneACCESS dataset retains in-frame rearrangements with V and J assigned. A fraction of the clones does not appear; measured against another copy, unresolved V genes explain less than half of the discrepancy, and the remainder lacks a known reason. The sample table shows under 150,000 clones, and 80% are seen once. The ten largest account for 2.5% to 3.5% of the sample. Sequencing was performed on PBMCs. These receptors came from a male donor in good health and CMV-seronegative.

The chain joins TRBV30 to TRBJ2-4; 8 positions agree with TRBD1. Germline V gene data show CDR1 as GTSNPN and CDR2 as SVGIG (reference sequence). Trimming cost V 1 base and J 8 bases; bases outside gene matches: 4. CDR3 length: 13 amino acids. CDR3 DNA sequence: TGTGCCTGGAGTGAACAGGGGGTGGACATTCAGTACTTC. Its translation is CAWSEQGVDIQYF.

The V call is TRBV19, the J call TRBJ1-2; 7 nucleotides line up with TRBD1. This CDR3 region has 15 residues. Germline V gene lookup returns CDR1 LNHDA and CDR2 SQIVND (reference sequence). V lost 7 bases to trimming and J lost 2 bases; unmatched junction nucleotides: 10. The CDR3 nucleotides are TGTGCCAGTAAGGAAGACAGGGCTCAAAACTATGGCTACACCTTC. This gives the protein CASKEDRAQNYGYTF.

The chain links TRBV5-1 to TRBJ2-7; 7 nucleotides align to TRBD2. The V and J ends lost 7 bases and 3 bases, in that order; junction bases with no gene match: 10. Looked up from germline, CDR1 is SGHRS and CDR2 is YFSETQ. The CDR3 has 14 residues. The chain's CDR3 is CASQRGYVGYEQYF. In DNA, the CDR3 is TGCGCCAGCCAGCGGGGTTATGTAGGCTACGAGCAGTACTTC.

This clone was seen more than once but under ten times. As DNA, the CDR3 is TGTGCCTGGAAATCTTGGAGGTATAATTCACCCCTCCACTTT. It specifies CAWKSWRYNSPLHF. The chain uses TRBV30 and TRBJ1-6; D is undetermined. V was clipped by 4 bases and J by 4 bases, with 11 bases between them. The germline gives CDR1 GTSNPN, CDR2 SVGIG (reference sequence). CDR3 length equals 14 residues.